This paragraph reports one T cell receptor beta chain. Antigen unknown. The data originate from a study of CD4 T cells in relation to SARS-CoV-2 and coronaviruses. Study details: No peptide or an HIV-1 Nef peptide pool served as negative control. The HLA restriction of the shared crossreactive spike epitopes was mapped. The study, taken as a whole, reports: The cross-reactivity analysis covered only spike protein, not other viral proteins.

Method: immunoSEQ multiplex PCR; TCRdb's copy keeps in-frame clones and lacks some. Counted here are roughly 21,000 clones, around 72% occurring once; the ten biggest clones make up about 17%. CDR1 SGHTA and CDR2 FQGTGA come from the germline V gene. V lost 5 bases, J lost 2 bases, and 7 bases stayed unmatched. This CDR3 has 15 amino acids. CD4+ T cells from unexposed donors were obtained before the COVID-19 pandemic (2011-2018). Isolation of CD4+ T cells took place after less than twelve days in culture. PBMCs were plated at some 2 million per well in IL-2-containing medium. The rearrangement joins TRBV7-3 to TRBJ2-5; 8 nucleotides line up with TRBD2. Sequenced material: CD4+ T cells from PBMCs, cultured in vitro. This TCR was recovered from a human donor in good health. The CDR3 sequence: CASSRNGGGQETQYF. The CDR3 coding sequence is TGTGCCAGCAGCCGGAACGGCGGGGGGCAAGAGACCCAGTACTTC.